These 22 T cell receptor beta chains were all obtained from the same sample, sequenced in a study of T cells in tuberculosis. Produced via immunoSEQ multiplex PCR; TCRdb's table is partial and in-frame only. The repertoire holds fewer than 40,000 clones, with nearly 97% as singletons. Sequencing used PBMCs. These receptors were obtained from a donor aged 10-29 years with latent tuberculosis or without tuberculosis infection.

The chain employs TRBV28 and TRBJ2-1, with TRBD2 matching 12 bases. The CDR3 sequence is 16 residues long. V trimming: 1 base; J trimming: 4 bases; junction bases outside the gene matches: 2. CDR1 MDHEN and CDR2 SYDVKM come from the germline V gene. The CDR3 sequence is CASSLFGLAGYNEQFF. CDR3 nucleotide sequence: TGTGCCAGCAGTTTATTTGGACTAGCGGGGTACAATGAGCAGTTCTTC.

The V and J genes are TRBV29-1 and TRBJ1-6; a possible D gene is TRBD1 (6 bases). This CDR3 comprises 13 residues. Germline V gene data show CDR1 as SQVTM and CDR2 as ANQGSEA. V was pared by 5 bases and J by 7 bases, with 12 bases between. The CDR3 loop is CSVSDRPNSPLHF. CDR3 nucleotide sequence: TGCAGCGTTTCCGACAGGCCAAATTCACCCCTCCACTTT.

CDR3 coding DNA: TGTGCCAGCAGTGGAGGGCTCGGGAACACTGAAGCTTTCTTT. Translated, it gives CASSGGLGNTEAFF. V is TRBV2 and J is TRBJ1-1; the D is unclear. There are 14 residues in the CDR3. Trimming removed 4 bases at V and 1 base at J, with 10 bases between. Germline CDR1 is SNHLY and CDR2 is FYNNEI. Supplemented by reference TRBV2 and TRBJ1-1, the full variable domain reads EPEVTQTPSHQVTQMGQEVILRCVPISNHLYFYWYRQILGQKVEFLVSFYNNEISEKSEIFDDQFSVERPDGSNFTLKIRSTKLEDSAMYFCASSGGLGNTEAFFGQGTRLTVV.

The chain links TRBV4-3 to TRBJ2-7; TRBD2 agrees at 12 bases. From germline, CDR1 is LGHNA and CDR2 YSLEER. The CDR3 spans 15 residues. The J segment lost 2 bases and the V segment lost 4 bases, leaving 3 bases of the junction unmatched. The CDR3 loop reads CASSLLAGGPYEQYF. CDR3 coding DNA: TGCGCCAGCAGCCTACTAGCGGGGGGTCCCTACGAGCAGTACTTC.

V and J are TRBV2 and TRBJ2-7; 8 bases agree with TRBD2. The CDR3 totals 15 residues. J gave up 4 bases and V 3 bases, and 8 bases lay outside the gene matches. The germline CDR1 and CDR2 sequences are SNHLY and FYNNEI. The CDR3 DNA is TGTGCCAGCAGTGATAAGCGGGGGAAACCTTACGAGCAGTACTTC. This translates into CASSDKRGKPYEQYF. The full variable domain, in which reference TRBV2 and TRBJ2-7 provide the parts outside the CDR3, is EPEVTQTPSHQVTQMGQEVILRCVPISNHLYFYWYRQILGQKVEFLVSFYNNEISEKSEIFDDQFSVERPDGSNFTLKIRSTKLEDSAMYFCASSDKRGKPYEQYFGPGTRLTVT.

This clone has just one count. The rearrangement links TRBV7-6 to TRBJ2-3; 8 bases match TRBD1. Losses at the gene ends were 6 bases for V and 3 bases for J; bases not matched to a gene: 29. Germline CDR1 and CDR2: SGHVS and FNYEAQ. The CDR3 extends over 22 amino acids. This CDR3 is CASSERPGQAVNSKDVTDTQYF. Here the CDR3 DNA reads TGTGCCAGCAGTGAACGACCGGGACAGGCGGTGAATAGCAAGGACGTAACAGATACGCAGTATTTT.

The CDR3, as DNA: TGTGCCACCAGCAGAGAATGGACTAGAACAGATACGCAGTATTTT. As protein: CATSREWTRTDTQYF. The J gene is TRBJ2-3, the V gene TRBV15; 7 positions agree with TRBD2. The CDR3 runs to 15 residues. Trimming removed 0 bases from V and 3 bases from J; junction bases left unmatched: 3. Germline CDR1 LNHNV, CDR2 YYDKDF (reference sequence).

The chain uses TRBV2 and TRBJ2-7, with 9 bases aligning to TRBD1. The germline V gene has CDR1 SNHLY and CDR2 FYNNEI. This CDR3 comprises 15 residues. After removal of 6 bases from V and 5 bases from J, the junction contained 11 bases not matched to a gene. The chain's CDR3 is CASSRPGQGRDEQYF. The CDR3 nucleotides are TGTGCCAGCAGCCGACCGGGACAGGGTCGTGACGAGCAGTACTTC.

The chain uses TRBV4-3 and TRBJ1-2, with a possible D match to TRBD1 (5 bases). V dropped 0 bases and J dropped 8 bases, with 16 bases sitting between them. The CDR3 has 15 residues. Germline values: CDR1 LGHNA, CDR2 YSLEER. For the CDR3, the DNA is TGCGCCAGCAGCCAAGATCTACGCCAGGGTGGGGGCTACACCTTC. Its protein is CASSQDLRQGGGYTF.

V is TRBV12-1 and J is TRBJ1-1; the D call TRBD1 from the table was never checked on the DNA. TRBV12-1 is flagged as a pseudogene. This CDR3 spans 17 amino acids. CDR3 DNA sequence: TGTGCCAGCAGCTTTGCCCTTCCCGTAACAGTCAGCTCTGAAGCTTTCTTT. It yields the protein CASSFALPVTVSSEAFF.

The V gene is TRBV5-1, the J gene TRBJ2-3; possible D gene TRBD1, 5 bases. The CDR3 runs to 15 residues. Looked up from germline, CDR1 is SGHRS and CDR2 is YFSETQ. V gave up 3 bases and J gave up 2 bases, with 13 bases separating them. Here the CDR3 reads CASSSVTEPTDTQYF. Written as DNA, the CDR3 is TGCGCCAGCAGCTCCGTGACAGAACCCACAGATACGCAGTATTTT.

The genes are TRBV10-2 and TRBJ1-2, with a tentative D call TRBD1 (6 bases). Trimming cost V 2 bases and J 2 bases, with 12 bases left between them. The CDR3 length is 15 residues. The germline gives CDR1 WSHSY, CDR2 SAAADI. CDR3 loop: CASSETGFDNYGYTF. CDR3 coding DNA: TGCGCCAGCAGTGAGACAGGGTTTGACAACTATGGCTACACCTTC.

The J gene is TRBJ1-5, the V gene TRBV12-2; TRBD1 is the table's D call, not checked against the DNA. TRBV12-2 is an annotated pseudogene. This CDR3 has 19 amino acids. Here the CDR3 DNA reads TGTGCAAGTCGCTCCCGCCCCAGACAGGGGAAGTTCGGCAATCAGCCCCAGCATTTT. This encodes CASRSRPRQGKFGNQPQHF.

The V gene is TRBV7-3, the J gene TRBJ1-1; possible D gene TRBD1, 5 bases. The V end was cut by 5 bases, the J end by 8 bases, with 15 bases between. CDR1 is SGHTA, CDR2 FQGTGA, per germline. CDR3 length: 13 residues. Written as DNA, the CDR3 is TGTGCCAGCAGCCCCTCCGGGGGGTTAGAAGCTTTCTTT. This sequence encodes CASSPSGGLEAFF.

The V call is TRBV27, the J call TRBJ2-7; 10 bases map to TRBD2. This CDR3 has 16 amino acids. Losses at the gene ends were 2 bases for V and 6 bases for J; bases not matched to a gene: 10. The germline gives CDR1 MNHEY, CDR2 SMNVEV (reference sequence). The CDR3 sequence is CASSLDPASGRSEQYF. The CDR3 nucleotides are TGTGCCAGCAGTTTAGATCCCGCTAGCGGGAGAAGCGAGCAGTACTTC.

V and J are TRBV7-6 and TRBJ1-2; D unresolved. CDR3 length: 18 residues. V was pared by 8 bases and J by 0 bases, with 25 bases between. CDR1 is SGHVS and CDR2 is FNYEAQ in the germline V gene. The CDR3 DNA is TGTGCCAGCGCCTCCCGAGCGAGGGAGAAATCGTCTAACTATGGCTACACCTTC. Translation gives CASASRAREKSSNYGYTF. The whole variable domain, remainder taken from reference TRBV7-6 and TRBJ1-2, is GAGVSQSPRYKVTKRGQDVALRCDPISGHVSLYWYRQALGQGPEFLTYFNYEAQQDKSGLPNDRFSAERPEGSISTLTIQRTEQRDSAMYRCASASRAREKSSNYGYTFGSGTRLTVV.

CDR3 coding DNA: TGTGCCAGCAGTAGGACTAGCGGGAAGAGAGATGAGCAGTTCTTC. Translation gives CASSRTSGKRDEQFF. The chain couples TRBV27 to TRBJ2-1; TRBD2 matches at 12 bases. This CDR3 is built from 15 residues. The germline gives CDR1 MNHEY, CDR2 SMNVEV (reference sequence). V shed 5 bases and J 8 bases; nucleotides not matched to a gene: 7.

This chain joins TRBV11-2 and TRBJ1-4; D is unresolved. The CDR3 loop spans 14 amino acids. V was pared by 2 bases and J by 7 bases, with 11 bases between. Germline values: CDR1 SGHAT, CDR2 FQNNGV. CDR3: CASSLTGYLEKLFF. CDR3 bases: TGTGCCAGCAGCTTAACGGGTTACCTTGAAAAACTGTTTTTT. The complete variable domain, with remaining parts taken from reference TRBV11-2 and TRBJ1-4, reads EAGVAQSPRYKIIEKRQSVAFWCNPISGHATLYWYQQILGQGPKLLIQFQNNGVVDDSQLPKDRFSAERLKGVDSTLKIQPAKLEDSAVYLCASSLTGYLEKLFFGSGTQLSVL.

This clone was seen a single time. V and J are TRBV30 and TRBJ2-4, with 10 positions matching TRBD2. Germline V CDR1 and CDR2: GTSNPN, SVGIG (reference sequence). V lost 3 bases and J lost 0; bases outside the gene matches: 5. The CDR3 runs 16 residues. Here the CDR3 reads CAWRTRLAGAKNIQYF. The CDR3 nucleotides are TGTGCCTGGAGAACCAGACTAGCGGGAGCCAAAAACATTCAGTACTTC.

This chain connects TRBV6-5 to TRBJ1-4, with 8 nucleotides matching TRBD1. This CDR3 is built from 14 residues. Looked up from germline, CDR1 is MNHEY and CDR2 is SVGAGI. V trimming: 5 bases; J trimming: 6 bases; junction bases outside the gene matches: 5. Written as DNA, the CDR3 is TGTGCCAGCAGTCCAGGGGGCGGAGATGAAAAACTGTTTTTT. The encoded protein is CASSPGGGDEKLFF.

This chain uses TRBV2 with TRBJ1-4, with a possible D match to TRBD1 (5 bases). The germline V gene encodes CDR1 SNHLY and CDR2 FYNNEI. With 3 bases removed from V and 8 bases from J, the gap between germline ends came to 13 bases. The length of the CDR3 is 14 residues. CDR3 in amino acids: CASSDRQQEEKLFF. For the CDR3, the DNA is TGTGCCAGCAGTGATCGGCAACAGGAAGAAAAACTGTTTTTT.

This chain connects TRBV7-6 to TRBJ2-7, with 9 bases fitting TRBD2. The germline CDR1 and CDR2 sequences are SGHVS and FNYEAQ. With V trimmed by 4 bases and J by 3 bases, 10 bases remained unmatched. The CDR3 has 16 residues. In DNA, the CDR3 is TGTGCCAGCAGCTCAGGCTTACGTAGCGGGGGCTACGAGCAGTACTTC. Its protein product is CASSSGLRSGGYEQYF.